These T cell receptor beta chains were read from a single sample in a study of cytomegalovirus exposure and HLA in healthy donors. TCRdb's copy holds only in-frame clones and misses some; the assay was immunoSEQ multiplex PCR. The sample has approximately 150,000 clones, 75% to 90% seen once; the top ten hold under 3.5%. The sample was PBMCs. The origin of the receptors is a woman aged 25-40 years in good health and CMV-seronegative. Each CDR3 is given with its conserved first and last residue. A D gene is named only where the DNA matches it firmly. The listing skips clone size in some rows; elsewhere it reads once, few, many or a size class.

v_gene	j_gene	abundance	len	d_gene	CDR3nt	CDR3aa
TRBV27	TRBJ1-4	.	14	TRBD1	TGTGCCAGCAGCGTACAGGGGGGGAGTGAAAAACTGTTTTTT	CASSVQGGSEKLFF
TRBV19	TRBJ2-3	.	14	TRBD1	TGTGCCAGCGCAGTACAGGGGCAAGGAGATACGCAGTATTTT	CASAVQGQGDTQYF
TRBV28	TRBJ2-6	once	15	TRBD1	TGTGCCAGCGACAGGGGGGTTGCTGGGGCCAACGTCCTGACTTTC	CASDRGVAGANVLTF
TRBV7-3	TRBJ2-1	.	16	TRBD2	TGTGCCAGCAGCCCCGGACTAGCGGGTTCATTCAACGAGCAGTTCTTC	CASSPGLAGSFNEQFF
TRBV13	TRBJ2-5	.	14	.	TGTGCCAGCAGCTTAAGGGGTGGAGTTGAGACCCAGTACTTC	CASSLRGGVETQYF
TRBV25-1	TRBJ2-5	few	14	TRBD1	TGTGCCAGCAGGGGGGACAGGGGCGTGGAGACCCAGTACTTC	CASRGDRGVETQYF
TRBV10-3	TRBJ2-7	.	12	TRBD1	TGTGCCATCAGTCGGACAGGCTACGAGCAGTACTTC	CAISRTGYEQYF
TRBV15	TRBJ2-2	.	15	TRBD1	TGTGCCACCAGCGCCGACAGGGCCGTCACCGGGGAGCTGTTTTTT	CATSADRAVTGELFF
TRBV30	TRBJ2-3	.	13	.	TGTGCCTGGAGTAGGAGGGCCCCAGATACGCAGTATTTT	CAWSRRAPDTQYF
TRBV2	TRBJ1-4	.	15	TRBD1	TGTGCCAGCGGGAAGCTCAGGGGGACTAATGAAAAACTGTTTTTT	CASGKLRGTNEKLFF
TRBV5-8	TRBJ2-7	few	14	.	TGTGCCAGCAGCCGCGGCTGGAGGGGGCACGAGCAGTACTTC	CASSRGWRGHEQYF
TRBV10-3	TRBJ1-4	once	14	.	TGTGCCATCAGTGAGTCGGGGGGGCGAGAAAAACTGTTTTTT	CAISESGGREKLFF
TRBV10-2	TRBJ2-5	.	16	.	TGCGCCAGCAGTGAGTCTCTAAGGACTGCCGGAGAGACCCAGTACTTC	CASSESLRTAGETQYF
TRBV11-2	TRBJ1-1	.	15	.	TGTGCCAGCAGCTTAGTCGGAGGGGTGGGCACTGAAGCTTTCTTT	CASSLVGGVGTEAFF
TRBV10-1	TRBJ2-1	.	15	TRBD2	TGCGCCAGCAGTGAGACGGGAGGGCCCCGCAATGAGCAGTTCTTC	CASSETGGPRNEQFF
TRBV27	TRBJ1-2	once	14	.	TGTGCCAGCAGTCCCTCGGGACACATCTATGGCTACACCTTC	CASSPSGHIYGYTF
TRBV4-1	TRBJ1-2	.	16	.	TGCGCCAGCAGCCAAGATGAGACACGGCTGAACTATGGCTACACCTTC	CASSQDETRLNYGYTF
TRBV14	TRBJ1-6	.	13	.	TGTGCCAGCAGCCAGTACAGGAATTCACCCCTCCACTTT	CASSQYRNSPLHF
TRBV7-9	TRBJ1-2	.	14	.	TGTGCCAGCAGCTTAGTCGCAGGGAACTATGGCTACACCTTC	CASSLVAGNYGYTF
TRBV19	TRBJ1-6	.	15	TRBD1	TGTGCCAGTAGTATAACCGGGACAGGGAATTCACCCCTCCACTTT	CASSITGTGNSPLHF
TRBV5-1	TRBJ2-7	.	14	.	TGCGCCAGCAGCCCCGGGGCCCGGGGGATCGAGCAGTACTTC	CASSPGARGIEQYF
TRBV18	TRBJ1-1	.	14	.	TGTGCCAGCTCTACGGGCAGGGGCGACACTGAAGCTTTCTTT	CASSTGRGDTEAFF
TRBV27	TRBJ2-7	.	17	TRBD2	TGTGCCAGCAGTTTATTCCCACTAGCGGGAGTGGACTACGAGCAGTACTTC	CASSLFPLAGVDYEQYF
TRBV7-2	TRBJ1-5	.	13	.	TGTGCCAGCAGCTTAGCCTCCGGGATGCCCCAGCATTTT	CASSLASGMPQHF
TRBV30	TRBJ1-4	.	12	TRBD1	TGTGCCTGGAGGGGGGACAGAAAAAAACTGTTTTTT	CAWRGDRKKLFF
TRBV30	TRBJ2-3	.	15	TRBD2	TGTGCCTGGAGTGCACTAGCGGGAGACCCAGATACGCAGTATTTT	CAWSALAGDPDTQYF
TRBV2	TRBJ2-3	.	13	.	TGTGCCAGCAGGGAGGACAGCACAGATACGCAGTATTTT	CASREDSTDTQYF
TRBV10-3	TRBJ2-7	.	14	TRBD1	TGTGCCATCAGTGATTGGGACAGGGTTTACGAGCAGTACTTC	CAISDWDRVYEQYF
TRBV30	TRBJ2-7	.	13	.	TGTGCCTGGAGTGGCCGGGGGGCATACGAGCAGTACTTC	CAWSGRGAYEQYF
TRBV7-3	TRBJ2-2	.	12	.	TGTGCCAGCAGTTACAGTGCCGGGGAGCTGTTTTTT	CASSYSAGELFF
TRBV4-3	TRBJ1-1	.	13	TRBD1	TGCGCCAGCAGCCTAACAGGGGGCACTGAAGCTTTCTTT	CASSLTGGTEAFF
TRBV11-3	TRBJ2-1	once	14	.	TGTGCCAGCAGCTTACGGGGAGACTACAATGAGCAGTTCTTC	CASSLRGDYNEQFF
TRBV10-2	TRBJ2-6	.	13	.	TGCGCCAGCAGTGAGCCGGGGGCCAACGTCCTGACTTTC	CASSEPGANVLTF
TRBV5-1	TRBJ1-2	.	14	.	TGCGCCAGCAGCTTTGGGGGGGATAACTATGGCTACACCTTC	CASSFGGDNYGYTF
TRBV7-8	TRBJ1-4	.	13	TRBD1	TGTGCCAGCTCGGGACAGGGTAATGAAAAACTGTTTTTT	CASSGQGNEKLFF
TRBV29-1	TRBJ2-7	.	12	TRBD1	TGCAGCGTTGGGGGACAGGAGTACGAGCAGTACTTC	CSVGGQEYEQYF
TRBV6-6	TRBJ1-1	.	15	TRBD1	TGTGCCAGCAGTCCCCCGACAGGGCTGAGCACTGAAGCTTTCTTT	CASSPPTGLSTEAFF
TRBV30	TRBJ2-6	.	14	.	TGTGCCTGGAGTGTTGCTTGGGCGGCCAACGTCCTGACTTTC	CAWSVAWAANVLTF
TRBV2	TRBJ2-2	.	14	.	TGTGCCAGCAGTGAAACAGTTAACACCGGGGAGCTGTTTTTT	CASSETVNTGELFF
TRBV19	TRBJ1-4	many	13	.	TGTGCCAGTAGTATATCCGGACAAGAAAAACTGTTTTTT	CASSISGQEKLFF
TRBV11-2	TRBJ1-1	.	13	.	TGTGCCAGCAGCTTAGGACAGGCTAATGAAGCTTTCTTT	CASSLGQANEAFF
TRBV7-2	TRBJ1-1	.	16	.	TGTGCCAGCAGCTTATTCCCCCAGCAGGAGAACACTGAAGCTTTCTTT	CASSLFPQQENTEAFF
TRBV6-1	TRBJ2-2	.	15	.	TGTGCCAGCAGTTCCCGGAGACCGAACACCGGGGAGCTGTTTTTT	CASSSRRPNTGELFF
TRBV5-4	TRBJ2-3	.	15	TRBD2	TGTGCCAGCAGCTCCACGGGGGGTCGCACAGATACGCAGTATTTT	CASSSTGGRTDTQYF
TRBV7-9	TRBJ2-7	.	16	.	TGTGCCAGCAGCTCCCGCCCCGGACAGAGCTCCTACGAGCAGTACTTC	CASSSRPGQSSYEQYF
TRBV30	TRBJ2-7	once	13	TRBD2	TGTGCCTGGAGTGATGGGAGGGCCACCGAGCAGTACTTC	CAWSDGRATEQYF
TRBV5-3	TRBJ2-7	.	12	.	TGTGCCAGAAGCTTGGCCAGGGACGAGCAGTACTTC	CARSLARDEQYF
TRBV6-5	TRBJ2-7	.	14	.	TGTGCCAGCAGCCCCGATGGCGGAGCCTACGAGCAGTACTTC	CASSPDGGAYEQYF
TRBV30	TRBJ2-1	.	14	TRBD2	TGTGCCTGGAGTCAGCGGGGGGGCCACAATGAGCAGTTCTTC	CAWSQRGGHNEQFF
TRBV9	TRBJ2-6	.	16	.	TGTGCCAGCAGCGTAGGACAGACCTCTGGGGCCAACGTCCTGACTTTC	CASSVGQTSGANVLTF